What follows describes a single TCR beta chain. This clone was detected only a few times. Its cognate antigen has yet to be identified. Base qualities are not at hand, and no much larger clone is one base apart. TCRbeta CDR3 regions were amplified from genomic DNA using the immunoSEQ Assay, a bias-controlled multiplex PCR. The authors processed their data as follows. The number of nucleated cells in each sample was estimated from the amplification of reference gene primers within the assay. To quantify the absolute abundance of each unique TCRbeta CDR3 rearrangement, sequence reads were collapsed and filtered. For each sample, productive Simpson clonality was calculated as the square root of Simpson's diversity index across productive rearrangements. TCRdb re-hosts the immuneACCESS table, in-frame sequences only. Its copies lack some clones; in the studies checked, an unresolved V gene accounts for under half of them, and the cause for the rest is not known. V, J and clone size reflect that table, while D and trimming were determined from the DNA. For this sample there are about 89,000 clones; around 88% appear just once. 0.95% to 1.5% of the sample is in the top ten clones.

The record originates from a study of blood T cell repertoires in COVID-19 (dated by TCRdb to 2018 to 2020). Study-level background: Samples from collaborators originated in the United States, Italy and Spain and spanned both the acute and convalescent phases of COVID-19. The prospective study material was composed of cDNA or gDNA derived from T cells, B-cell-depleted T cells, or PBMCs. Deeply sampled blood TCRbeta repertoires from subjects exposed to, actively infected with, or recovered from COVID-19 were included in the dataset. A freely available public database, intended as a resource for researchers studying the immune response to SARS-CoV-2, is where the repertoires were released. The samples were drawn from the first 160 participants of the ongoing ImmuneRACE study and from under 1,500 subjects provided by 6 global collaborators. A de-identified subject ID, COVID-19 status, age in years and sex were almost always included in the sample metadata. Where available, HLA class I and class II types were taken from metadata supplied by the sample provider and were not determined by assay-based typing. General conclusions and limits of the study: The quantity of clinical and demographic metadata differed by source and by participant and was supplied without curation.

Whole blood was collected in K2EDTA tubes by collaborating institutions according to the institutions' own protocols. For TCRbeta analysis, collaborator samples were shipped as frozen whole blood, as isolated PBMCs, or as DNA extracted from either sample type. In the germline V gene, CDR1 corresponds to MGHRA and CDR2 to YSYEKL. The cysteine opens and the phenylalanine closes a CDR3 of 16 amino acids. CDR3 DNA only is kept here, 48 bases in frame from base 1. For this chain, trimming is 0 bases at the V end and 3 bases at the J end, and the number of junction bases without a gene match is 3. This sequence uses TRBV4-1 and TRBJ2-1; 9 bases in between match TRBD2. The TCR sequence derives from a man aged 80 or over with active or convalescent COVID-19. The sample was peripheral blood. The DNA sequence reads TGCGCCAGCAGCCAAGAGGTAGCGGGGGTCTACAATGAGCAGTTCTTC. Its translation is CASSQEVAGVYNEQFF.